This T cell receptor beta chain was obtained from a study of Ad26.COV2.S vaccination and SARS-CoV-2 variants. As for treatment: about 20 received Ad26.COV2.S at low or high dose, single or two shots; about 5 received placebo; per-sample allocation not given. Day 63 following the first vaccine or placebo injection was when the samples were taken. Boston provided a donor who was an adult aged 18-55 years. Sequencing was performed with immunoSEQ multiplex PCR; in TCRdb, only in-frame clones are kept and a portion is missing. The sample yields roughly 300,000 clones, around 88% seen once. The CDR3 spans 15 residues. Germline CDR1 reads MNHEY; CDR2 reads SMNVEV (reference sequence). The V segment lost 3 bases and the J segment 3 bases; nucleotides outside the gene matches: 6.

This receptor was taken from a person between 18 and 65 years old who received the Ad26.COV2.S COVID-19 vaccine or a placebo. Sequencing used peripheral blood, obtained in a trial of Ad26.COV2.S vaccine versus placebo. This sequence joins TRBV27 and TRBJ1-1; 8 bases align to TRBD1. CDR3 sequence (DNA): TGTGCCAGCAGTTTTACCCGGACAGGGTACACTGAAGCTTTCTTT. Translating gives CASSFTRTGYTEAFF.